This TCR beta chain was recovered during a study of T cell changes during pregnancy in multiple sclerosis. Germline V gene sequence: CDR1 SGHAT, CDR2 FQNNGV. This CDR3 region has 15 residues. The V end lost 5 bases, the J end lost 4 bases, and 17 bases lay between the germline ends. Sequencing was performed with immunoSEQ multiplex PCR; in TCRdb, only in-frame clones are kept and a portion is missing. The sample has 90,000 to 95,000 clones; approximately 95% are singletons. The rearrangement joins TRBV11-2 to TRBJ1-1, with a tentative D call TRBD1 (5 bases). Sequenced material: peripheral blood, taken in the first trimester of pregnancy. This TCR was recovered from a female donor with multiple sclerosis, enrolled in a pregnancy study. CDR3 sequence reads: CASSREPARGTEAFF. CDR3 DNA: TGTGCCAGCAGCAGAGAACCGGCTAGGGGCACTGAAGCTTTCTTT.